A single sample gave rise to the 9 T cell receptor beta chains below, sequenced in a study of CD8+CD57+ T cells in acquired aplastic anemia. The template for TCR beta VDJ and CDR3 sequence profiling was genomic DNA. TCRdb re-derived calls from the reads in MiXCR, one entry per CDR3 protein. The repertoire holds roughly 58,000 distinct CDR3 sequences, around 55% seen once, with 2% to 2.5% in the top ten. Source material: sorted CD4+, CD8+, or CD8+CD57+ T cells (not recorded which) from PBMCs. Every receptor here comes from a human donor in good health, serving as a control.

There are a few counts of this clonotype. The chain carries TRBV2 and TRBJ2-7; 11 nucleotides agree with TRBD2. CDR1 and CDR2 from the germline V gene are SNHLY and FYNNEI. The CDR3 loop spans 15 amino acids. Unmatched junction bases numbered 7, after V lost 3 bases and J lost 6 bases. CDR3 sequence reads: CASSDPGLAAGEQYF. In DNA, the CDR3 is TGTGCCAGCAGTGACCCGGGACTAGCGGCAGGCGAGCAGTACTTC.

This clonotype has just a few counts. This is likely a read error, given that the CDR3 carries no conserved phenylalanine or tryptophan at its end. No DNA is shown, since the ends of the CDR3 on it are uncertain; the CDR3 is the one TCRdb lists. The CDR3 is CASSLVAQETQYS. The rearrangement links TRBV7-3 to TRBJ2-5; TRBD2 is taken as the D call from the table, unchecked against the DNA. The CDR3 is 13 residues long, ends included. Germline V gene sequence: CDR1 SGHTA, CDR2 FQGTGA.

The genes are TRBV25-1 and TRBJ1-5; 7 bases agree with TRBD1. Germline V gene data show CDR1 as MGHDK and CDR2 as SYGVNS. V was clipped by 5 bases and J by 7 bases; unmatched bases: 26. This CDR3 has 20 residues. CDR3 nucleotide sequence: TGTGCCAGCAGTCAGGGGGGAAGCGGGAGGCCGAACACCGGGGAGCAGCCCCAGCATTTT. Protein: CASSQGGSGRPNTGEQPQHF.

J is TRBJ2-3 and V is TRBV11-1, with D perhaps TRBD1 or TRBD2 (5 bases each). The CDR3 is 16 amino acids. Germline-derived CDR1 and CDR2 are SGHAT and FQDESV (reference sequence). V dropped 3 bases and J dropped 0 bases, with 13 bases sitting between them. Here the CDR3 DNA reads TGTGCCAGCAGCTTTATCCGGGACCTCAGCACAGATACGCAGTATTTT. Amino acid sequence: CASSFIRDLSTDTQYF.

J is TRBJ2-3 and V is TRBV24-1, with D perhaps TRBD1 (6 bases). Germline values: CDR1 KGHDR, CDR2 SFDVKD. The CDR3 is 13 amino acids. Trimming took 3 bases from V and 9 from J, leaving 12 bases between them. The DNA for the CDR3 is TGTGCCACCAGTGATAGTGGACAGTTCACGCAGTATTTT. Translation: CATSDSGQFTQYF.

This rearrangement joins TRBV19 to TRBJ2-7; D might be TRBD1 (5 bases). The CDR3 is 15 amino acids. Germline V gene data show CDR1 as LNHDA and CDR2 as SQIVND (reference sequence). Trimming removed 5 bases at V and 2 bases at J, with 16 bases between. The CDR3 DNA reads TGTGCCAGTAGTGGGCTTACCAGGGTCGCCTACGAGCAGTACTTC. It codes for CASSGLTRVAYEQYF.

Ten or more counts support this clonotype. This chain links TRBV19 with TRBJ1-5; D unresolved. The germline CDR1 and CDR2 sequences are LNHDA and SQIVND (reference sequence). CDR3 length: 14 amino acids. With 10 bases removed from V and 2 bases from J, the gap between germline ends came to 15 bases. In DNA form, the CDR3 reads TGTGCCACCCTAGGCCCCATGGGCAATCAGCCCCAGCATTTT. It translates to CATLGPMGNQPQHF.

The V gene is TRBV7-3, the J gene TRBJ1-4; 7 positions agree with TRBD1. The V segment lost 8 bases and the J segment 7 bases; nucleotides outside the gene matches: 7. This CDR3 contains 13 residues. The germline V gene has CDR1 SGHTA and CDR2 FQGTGA. The CDR3 sequence: CASDPTGSEKLFF. The CDR3 nucleotides read TGTGCCAGCGACCCGACAGGGTCTGAAAAACTGTTTTTT.

V usage is TRBV10-1 and J usage is TRBJ1-2; no reliable D call. V lost 3 bases, J lost 3 bases, and 11 bases lay in between. The CDR3 spans 14 residues. Germline CDR1 and CDR2: WNHNN and SYGVQD (reference sequence). The DNA of the CDR3 is TGCGCCAGCAGTGACTCAGATAATTACTATGGCTACACCTTC. Protein sequence: CASSDSDNYYGYTF.